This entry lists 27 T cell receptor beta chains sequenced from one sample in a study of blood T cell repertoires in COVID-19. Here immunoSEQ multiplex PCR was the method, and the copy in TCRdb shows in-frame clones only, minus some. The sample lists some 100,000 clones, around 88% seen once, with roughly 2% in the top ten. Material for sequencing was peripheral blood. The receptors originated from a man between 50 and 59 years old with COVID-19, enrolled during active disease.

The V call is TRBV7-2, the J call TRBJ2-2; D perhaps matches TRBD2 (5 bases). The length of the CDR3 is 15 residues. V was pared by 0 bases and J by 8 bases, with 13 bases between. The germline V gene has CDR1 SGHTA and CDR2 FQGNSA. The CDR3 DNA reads TGTGCCAGCAGCTTAGCGGACTCCACCCCGGGGGAGCTGTTTTTT. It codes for CASSLADSTPGELFF.

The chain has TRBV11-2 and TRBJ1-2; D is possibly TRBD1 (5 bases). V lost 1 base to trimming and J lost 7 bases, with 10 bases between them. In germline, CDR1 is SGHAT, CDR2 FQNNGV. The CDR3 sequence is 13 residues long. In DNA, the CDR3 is TGTGCCAGCAGCTTAGCTGGGGCGCCTGGCTACACCTTC. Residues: CASSLAGAPGYTF. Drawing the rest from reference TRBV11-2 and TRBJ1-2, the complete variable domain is EAGVAQSPRYKIIEKRQSVAFWCNPISGHATLYWYQQILGQGPKLLIQFQNNGVVDDSQLPKDRFSAERLKGVDSTLKIQPAKLEDSAVYLCASSLAGAPGYTFGSGTRLTVV.

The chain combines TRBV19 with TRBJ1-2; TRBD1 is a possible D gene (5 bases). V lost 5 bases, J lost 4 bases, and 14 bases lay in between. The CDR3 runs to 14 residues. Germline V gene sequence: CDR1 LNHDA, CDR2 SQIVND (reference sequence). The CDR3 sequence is CASSPAGWSYGYTF. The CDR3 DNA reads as TGTGCCAGTAGTCCCGCAGGGTGGTCCTATGGCTACACCTTC.

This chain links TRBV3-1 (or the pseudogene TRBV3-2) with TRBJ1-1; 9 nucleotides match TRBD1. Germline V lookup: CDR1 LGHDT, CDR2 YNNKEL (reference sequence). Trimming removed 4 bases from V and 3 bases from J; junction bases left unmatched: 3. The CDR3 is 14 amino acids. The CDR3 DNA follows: TGTGCCAGCAGCCGGACAGGGGCGGACACTGAAGCTTTCTTT. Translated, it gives CASSRTGADTEAFF.

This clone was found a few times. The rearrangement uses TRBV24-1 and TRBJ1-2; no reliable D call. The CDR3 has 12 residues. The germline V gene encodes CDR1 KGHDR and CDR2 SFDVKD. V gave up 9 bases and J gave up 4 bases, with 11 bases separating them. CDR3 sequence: CATHTETYGYTF. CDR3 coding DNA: TGTGCCACCCACACAGAAACCTATGGCTACACCTTC.

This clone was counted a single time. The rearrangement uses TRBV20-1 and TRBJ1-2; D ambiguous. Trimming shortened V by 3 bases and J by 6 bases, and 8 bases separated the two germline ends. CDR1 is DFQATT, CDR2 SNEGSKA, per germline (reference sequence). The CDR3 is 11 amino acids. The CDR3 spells CSASWLDGYTF. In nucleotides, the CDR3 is TGCAGTGCTAGCTGGCTGGATGGCTACACCTTC.

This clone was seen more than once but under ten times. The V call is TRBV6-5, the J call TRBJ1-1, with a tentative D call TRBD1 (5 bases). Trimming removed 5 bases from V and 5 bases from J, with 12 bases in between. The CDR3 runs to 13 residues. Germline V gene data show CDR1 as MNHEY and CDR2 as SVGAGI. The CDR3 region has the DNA TGTGCCAGCAGTATGTTGGGGCGGACTGAAGCTTTCTTT. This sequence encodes CASSMLGRTEAFF.

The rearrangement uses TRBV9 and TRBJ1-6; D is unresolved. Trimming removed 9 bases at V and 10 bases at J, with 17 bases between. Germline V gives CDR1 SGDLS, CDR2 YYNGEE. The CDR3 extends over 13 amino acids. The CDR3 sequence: CATAREGGSPLHF. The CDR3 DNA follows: TGTGCCACCGCGAGGGAGGGAGGGTCACCCCTCCACTTT.

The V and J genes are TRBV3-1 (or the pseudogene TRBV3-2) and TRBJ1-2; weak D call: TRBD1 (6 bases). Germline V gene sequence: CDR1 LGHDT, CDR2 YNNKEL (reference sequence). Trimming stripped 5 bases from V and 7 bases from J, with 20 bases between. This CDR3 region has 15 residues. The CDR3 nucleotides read TGTGCCAGCAGCACCCGGGACATGGGGCCGCGTGGCTACACCTTC. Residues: CASSTRDMGPRGYTF.

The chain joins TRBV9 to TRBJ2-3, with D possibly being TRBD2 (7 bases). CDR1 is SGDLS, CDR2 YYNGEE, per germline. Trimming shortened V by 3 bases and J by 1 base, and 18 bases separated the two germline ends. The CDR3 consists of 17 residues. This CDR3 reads CASSAQGWAGGTDTQYF. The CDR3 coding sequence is TGTGCCAGCAGCGCCCAGGGGTGGGCGGGGGGCACAGATACGCAGTATTTT.

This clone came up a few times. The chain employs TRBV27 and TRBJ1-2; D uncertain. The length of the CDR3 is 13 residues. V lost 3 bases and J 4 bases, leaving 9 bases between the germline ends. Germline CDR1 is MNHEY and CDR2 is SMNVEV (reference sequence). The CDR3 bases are TGTGCCAGCAGTTTGCGGGCCTCCTATGGCTACACCTTC. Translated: CASSLRASYGYTF.

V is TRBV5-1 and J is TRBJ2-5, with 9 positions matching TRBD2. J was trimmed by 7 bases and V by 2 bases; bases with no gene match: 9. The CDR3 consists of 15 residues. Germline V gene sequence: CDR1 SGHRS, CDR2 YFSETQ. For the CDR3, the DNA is TGCGCCAGCAGCTTCGCAATGGGGACTAGCTGGACCCAGTACTTC. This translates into CASSFAMGTSWTQYF.

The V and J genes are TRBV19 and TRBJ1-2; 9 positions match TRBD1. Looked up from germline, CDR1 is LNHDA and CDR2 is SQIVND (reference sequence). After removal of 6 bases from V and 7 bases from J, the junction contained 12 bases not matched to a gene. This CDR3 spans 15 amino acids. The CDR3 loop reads CASSTTGTGNLGYTF. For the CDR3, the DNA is TGTGCCAGTAGCACCACCGGGACAGGGAATCTTGGCTACACCTTC. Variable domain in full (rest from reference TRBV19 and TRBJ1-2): DGGITQSPKYLFRKEGQNVTLSCEQNLNHDAMYWYRQDPGQGLRLIYYSQIVNDFQKGDIAEGYSVSREKKESFPLTVTSAQKNPTAFYLCASSTTGTGNLGYTFGSGTRLTVV.

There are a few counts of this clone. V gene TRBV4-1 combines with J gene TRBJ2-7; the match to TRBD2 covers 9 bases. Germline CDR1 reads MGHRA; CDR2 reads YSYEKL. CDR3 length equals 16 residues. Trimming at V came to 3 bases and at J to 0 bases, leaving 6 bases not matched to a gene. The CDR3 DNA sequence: TGCGCCAGCAGCCAGCCCGGGACTAGCTTCTCCTACGAGCAGTACTTC. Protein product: CASSQPGTSFSYEQYF.

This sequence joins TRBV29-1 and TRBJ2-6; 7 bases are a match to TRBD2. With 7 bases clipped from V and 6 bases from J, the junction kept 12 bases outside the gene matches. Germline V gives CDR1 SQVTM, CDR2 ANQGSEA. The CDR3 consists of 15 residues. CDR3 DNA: TGCAGCGGGGAGGGGTCAGGTAGTGAGGCCAACGTCCTGACTTTC. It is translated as CSGEGSGSEANVLTF.

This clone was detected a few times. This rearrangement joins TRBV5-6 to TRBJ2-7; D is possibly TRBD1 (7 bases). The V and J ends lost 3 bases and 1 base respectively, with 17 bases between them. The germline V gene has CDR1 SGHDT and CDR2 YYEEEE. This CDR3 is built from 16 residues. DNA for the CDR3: TGTGCCAGCAGCTCTTATGGGGCAGGGGGGTCCTACGAGCAGTACTTC. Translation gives CASSSYGAGGSYEQYF.

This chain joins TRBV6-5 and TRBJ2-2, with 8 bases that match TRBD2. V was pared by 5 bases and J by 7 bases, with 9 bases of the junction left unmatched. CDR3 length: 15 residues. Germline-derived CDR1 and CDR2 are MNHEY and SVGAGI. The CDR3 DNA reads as TGTGCCAGCAGTCCAACACGGGGGGGCATCGGGGAGCTGTTTTTT. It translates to CASSPTRGGIGELFF.

The CDR3 region has the DNA TGCGCCAGCAGCGGGACATCGAACACTGAAGCTTTCTTT. Protein product: CASSGTSNTEAFF. The chain employs TRBV10-2 and TRBJ1-1, with TRBD1 as a possible D gene (6 bases). Germline V gene lookup returns CDR1 WSHSY and CDR2 SAAADI. The CDR3 is made up of 13 amino acids. The V end was cut by 6 bases, the J end by 1 base, with 9 bases between.

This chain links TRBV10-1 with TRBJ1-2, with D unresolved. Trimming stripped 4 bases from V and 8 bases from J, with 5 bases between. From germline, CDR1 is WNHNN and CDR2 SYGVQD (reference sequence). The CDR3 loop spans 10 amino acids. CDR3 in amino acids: CASSARGYTF. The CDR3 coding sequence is TGCGCCAGCAGTGCCAGAGGCTACACCTTC.

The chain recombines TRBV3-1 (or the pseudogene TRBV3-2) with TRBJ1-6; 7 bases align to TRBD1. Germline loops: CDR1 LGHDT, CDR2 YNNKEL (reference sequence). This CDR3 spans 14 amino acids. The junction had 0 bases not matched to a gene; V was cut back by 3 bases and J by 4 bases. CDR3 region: CASSQTGYNSPLHF. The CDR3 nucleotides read TGTGCCAGCAGCCAGACAGGGTATAATTCACCCCTCCACTTT.

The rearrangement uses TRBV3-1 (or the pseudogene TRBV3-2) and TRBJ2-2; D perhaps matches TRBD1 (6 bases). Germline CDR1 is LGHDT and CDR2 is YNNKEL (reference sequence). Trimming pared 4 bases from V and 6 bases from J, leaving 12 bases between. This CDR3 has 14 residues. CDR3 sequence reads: CASSPQGFAGELFF. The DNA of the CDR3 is TGTGCCAGCAGCCCACAGGGTTTTGCCGGGGAGCTGTTTTTT.

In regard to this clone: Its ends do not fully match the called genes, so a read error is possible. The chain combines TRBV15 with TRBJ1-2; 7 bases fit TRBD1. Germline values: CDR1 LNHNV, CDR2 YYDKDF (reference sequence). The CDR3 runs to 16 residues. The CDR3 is CATRRGGQETGYGYTF. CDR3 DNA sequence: TGTGCCACCAGGAGAGGCGGACAGGAGACGGGATATGGCTACACCTTC.

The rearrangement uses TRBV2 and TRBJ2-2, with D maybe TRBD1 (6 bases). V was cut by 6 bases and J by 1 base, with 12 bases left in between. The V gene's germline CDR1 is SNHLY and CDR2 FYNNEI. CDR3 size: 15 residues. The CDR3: CASRRTGQNTGELFF. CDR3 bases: TGTGCCAGCAGGCGCACAGGGCAGAACACCGGGGAGCTGTTTTTT.

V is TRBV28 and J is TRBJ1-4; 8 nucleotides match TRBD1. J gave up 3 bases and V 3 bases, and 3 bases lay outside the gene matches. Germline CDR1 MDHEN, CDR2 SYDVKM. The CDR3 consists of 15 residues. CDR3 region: CASSLDRAANEKLFF. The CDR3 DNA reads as TGTGCCAGCAGTTTGGACAGGGCCGCTAATGAAAAACTGTTTTTT.

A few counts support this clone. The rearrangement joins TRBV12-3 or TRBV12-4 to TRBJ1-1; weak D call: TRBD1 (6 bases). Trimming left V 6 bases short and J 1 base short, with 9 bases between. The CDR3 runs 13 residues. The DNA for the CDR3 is TGTGCCAGCAGCCCACAGGGGAACACTGAAGCTTTCTTT. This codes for CASSPQGNTEAFF.

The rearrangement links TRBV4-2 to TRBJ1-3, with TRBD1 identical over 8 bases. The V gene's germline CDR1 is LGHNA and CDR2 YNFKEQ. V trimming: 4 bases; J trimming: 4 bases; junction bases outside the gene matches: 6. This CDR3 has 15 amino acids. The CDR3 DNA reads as TGTGCCAGCAGCCCTCAGGGGGCGTCCGGAAACACCATATATTTT. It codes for CASSPQGASGNTIYF.

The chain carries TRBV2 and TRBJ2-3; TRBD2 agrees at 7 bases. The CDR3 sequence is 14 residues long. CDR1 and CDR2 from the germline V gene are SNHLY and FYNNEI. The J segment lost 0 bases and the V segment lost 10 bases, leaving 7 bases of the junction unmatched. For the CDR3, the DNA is TGTGCCACAAAGCGGGACCCTAGCACAGATACGCAGTATTTT. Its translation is CATKRDPSTDTQYF.